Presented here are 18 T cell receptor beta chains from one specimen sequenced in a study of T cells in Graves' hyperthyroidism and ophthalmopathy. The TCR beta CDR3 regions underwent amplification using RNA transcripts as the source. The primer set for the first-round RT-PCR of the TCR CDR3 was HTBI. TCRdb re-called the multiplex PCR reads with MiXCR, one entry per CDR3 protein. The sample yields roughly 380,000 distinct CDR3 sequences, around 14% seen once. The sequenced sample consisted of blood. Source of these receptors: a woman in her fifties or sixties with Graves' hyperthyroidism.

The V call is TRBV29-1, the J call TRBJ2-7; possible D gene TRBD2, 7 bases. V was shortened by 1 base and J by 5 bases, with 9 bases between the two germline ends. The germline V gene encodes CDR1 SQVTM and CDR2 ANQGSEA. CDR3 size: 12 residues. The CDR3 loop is CSVEGGGHEQYF. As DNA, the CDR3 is TGCAGCGTTGAAGGGGGGGGCCACGAGCAGTACTTC.

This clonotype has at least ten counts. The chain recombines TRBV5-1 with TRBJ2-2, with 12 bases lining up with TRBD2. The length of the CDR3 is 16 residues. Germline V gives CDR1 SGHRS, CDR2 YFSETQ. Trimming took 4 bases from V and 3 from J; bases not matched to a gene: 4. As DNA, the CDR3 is TGCGCCAGCAGCATAAGACTAGCGGGGGACACCGGGGAGCTGTTTTTT. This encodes CASSIRLAGDTGELFF.

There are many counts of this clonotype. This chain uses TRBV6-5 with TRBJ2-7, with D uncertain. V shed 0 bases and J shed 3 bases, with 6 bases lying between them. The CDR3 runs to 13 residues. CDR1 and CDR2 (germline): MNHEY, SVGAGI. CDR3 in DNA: TGTGCCAGCAGTTACTCGAGCCTCTACGAGCAGTACTTC. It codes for CASSYSSLYEQYF.

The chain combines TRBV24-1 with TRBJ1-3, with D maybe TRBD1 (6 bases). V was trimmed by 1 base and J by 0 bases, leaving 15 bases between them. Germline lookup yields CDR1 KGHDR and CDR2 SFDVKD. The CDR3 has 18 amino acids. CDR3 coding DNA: TGTGCCACCAGTGATTTTGGTCAGGGGCATTTCTCTGGAAACACCATATATTTT. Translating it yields CATSDFGQGHFSGNTIYF.

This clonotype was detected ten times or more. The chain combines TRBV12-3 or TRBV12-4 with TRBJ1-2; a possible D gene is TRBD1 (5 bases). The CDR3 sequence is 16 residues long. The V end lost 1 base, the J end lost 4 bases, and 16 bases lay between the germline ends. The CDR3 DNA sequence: TGTGCCAGCAGTTTAGTAACTGCAGGGTATGGCTATGGCTACACCTTC. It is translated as CASSLVTAGYGYGYTF.

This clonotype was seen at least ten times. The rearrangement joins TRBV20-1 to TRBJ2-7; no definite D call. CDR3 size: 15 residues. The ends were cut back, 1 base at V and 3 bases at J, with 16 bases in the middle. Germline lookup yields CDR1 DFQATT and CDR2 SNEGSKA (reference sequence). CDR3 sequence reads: CSARVWPEMNYEQYF. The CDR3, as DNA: TGCAGTGCTAGAGTTTGGCCCGAAATGAACTACGAGCAGTACTTC.

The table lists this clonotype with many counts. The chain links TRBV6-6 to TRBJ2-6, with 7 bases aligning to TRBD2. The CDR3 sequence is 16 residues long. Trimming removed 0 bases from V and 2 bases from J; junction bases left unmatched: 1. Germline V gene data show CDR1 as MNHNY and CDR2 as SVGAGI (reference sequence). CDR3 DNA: TGTGCCAGCAGTTACTCGGGGGGGGCTGGGGCCAACGTCCTGACTTTC. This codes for CASSYSGGAGANVLTF.

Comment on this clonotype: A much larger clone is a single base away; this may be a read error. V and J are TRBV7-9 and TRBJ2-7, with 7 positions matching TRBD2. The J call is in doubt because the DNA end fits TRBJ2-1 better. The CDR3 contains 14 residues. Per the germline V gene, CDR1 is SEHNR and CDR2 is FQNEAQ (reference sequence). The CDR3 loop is CASSWGTISYEQFF. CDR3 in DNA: TGTGCCAGCAGCTGGGGGACTATATCCTACGAGCAGTTCTTC.

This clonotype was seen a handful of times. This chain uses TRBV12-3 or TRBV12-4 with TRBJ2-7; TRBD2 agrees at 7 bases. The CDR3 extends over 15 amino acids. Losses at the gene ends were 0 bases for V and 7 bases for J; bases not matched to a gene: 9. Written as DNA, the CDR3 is TGTGCCAGCAGTTTAGCTGGCGGGACTACCTGGGAGCAGTACTTC. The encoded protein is CASSLAGGTTWEQYF.

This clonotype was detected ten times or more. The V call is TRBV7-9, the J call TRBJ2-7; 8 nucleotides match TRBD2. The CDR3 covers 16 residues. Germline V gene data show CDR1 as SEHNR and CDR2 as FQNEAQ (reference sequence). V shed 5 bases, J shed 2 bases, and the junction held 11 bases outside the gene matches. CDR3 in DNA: TGTGCCAGCAGCCCCCTTTATACGCGGGAGGCCTACGAGCAGTACTTC. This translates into CASSPLYTREAYEQYF.

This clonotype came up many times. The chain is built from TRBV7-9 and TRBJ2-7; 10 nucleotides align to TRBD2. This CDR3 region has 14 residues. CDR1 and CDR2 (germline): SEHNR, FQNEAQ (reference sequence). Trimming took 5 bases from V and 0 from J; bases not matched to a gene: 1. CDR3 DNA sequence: TGTGCCAGCAGCACTAGCGGGGCCTCCTACGAGCAGTACTTC. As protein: CASSTSGASYEQYF.

The CDR3 bases are TGTGCCAGCAGCTTCCCCCTGGGGAGGGGGATAAAGACCCAGTACTTC. Translating it yields CASSFPLGRGIKTQYF. The V gene is TRBV7-9, the J gene TRBJ2-5, with D perhaps matching TRBD2 (7 bases). CDR3 length: 16 amino acids. Germline V gene data show CDR1 as SEHNR and CDR2 as FQNEAQ (reference sequence). Trimming pared 3 bases from V and 6 bases from J, leaving 20 bases between.

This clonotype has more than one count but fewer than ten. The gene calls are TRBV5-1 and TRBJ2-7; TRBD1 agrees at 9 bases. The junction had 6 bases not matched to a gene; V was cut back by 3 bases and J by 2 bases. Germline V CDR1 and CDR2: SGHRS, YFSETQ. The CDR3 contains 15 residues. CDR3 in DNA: TGCGCCAGCAGCTCCGGACAGGGGAAACCCTACGAGCAGTACTTC. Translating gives CASSSGQGKPYEQYF.

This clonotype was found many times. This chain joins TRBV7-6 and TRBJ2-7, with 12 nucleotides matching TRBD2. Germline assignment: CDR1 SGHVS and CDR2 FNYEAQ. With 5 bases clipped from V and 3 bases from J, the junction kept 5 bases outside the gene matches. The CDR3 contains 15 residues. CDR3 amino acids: CASSPSGGGLYEQYF. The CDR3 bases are TGTGCCAGCAGCCCTAGCGGGGGGGGGCTCTACGAGCAGTACTTC.

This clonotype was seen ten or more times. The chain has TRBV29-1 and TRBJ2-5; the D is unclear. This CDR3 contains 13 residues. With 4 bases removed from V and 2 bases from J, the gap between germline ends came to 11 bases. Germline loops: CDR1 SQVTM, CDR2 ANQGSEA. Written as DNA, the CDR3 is TGCAGCGTTGTATTCATTCGACAAGAGACCCAGTACTTC. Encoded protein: CSVVFIRQETQYF. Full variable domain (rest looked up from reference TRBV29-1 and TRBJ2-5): SAVISQKPSRDICQRGTSLTIQCQVDSQVTMMFWYRQQPGQSLTLIATANQGSEATYESGFVIDKFPISRPNLTFSTLTVSNMSPEDSSIYLCSVVFIRQETQYFGPGTRLLVL.

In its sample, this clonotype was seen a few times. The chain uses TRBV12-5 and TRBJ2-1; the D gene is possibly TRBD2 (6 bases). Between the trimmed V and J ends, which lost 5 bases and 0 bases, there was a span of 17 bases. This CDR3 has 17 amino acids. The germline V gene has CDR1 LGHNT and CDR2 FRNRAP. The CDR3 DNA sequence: TGTGCTAGTGGTCTCGCGGGGAGACTCCACTCCTACAATGAGCAGTTCTTC. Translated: CASGLAGRLHSYNEQFF.

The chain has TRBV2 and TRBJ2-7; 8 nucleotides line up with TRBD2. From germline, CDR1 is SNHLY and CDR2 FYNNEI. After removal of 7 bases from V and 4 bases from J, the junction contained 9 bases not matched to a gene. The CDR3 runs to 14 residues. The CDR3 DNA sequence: TGTGCCAGCACGGTCCTAGCGGGCCTATACGAGCAGTACTTC. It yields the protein CASTVLAGLYEQYF.

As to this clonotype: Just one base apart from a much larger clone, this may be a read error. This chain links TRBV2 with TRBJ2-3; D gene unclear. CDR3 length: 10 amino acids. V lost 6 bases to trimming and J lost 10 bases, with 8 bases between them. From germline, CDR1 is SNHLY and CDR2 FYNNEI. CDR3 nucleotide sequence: TGTGCCAGCAGGGGGATTGCGCAGTATTTT. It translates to CASRGIAQYF.